This TCR beta chain was captured in a study of T cell responses to AZD1222 COVID-19 vaccine. The overall study: Investigators merged groups given second doses at roughly 4 or roughly 12 weeks.

The data were produced by immunoSEQ multiplex PCR, yet TCRdb's version contains in-frame clones alone and is incomplete. This table has 95,000 to 110,000 clones, around 91% appearing once. The junction had 12 bases not matched to a gene; V was cut back by 5 bases and J by 0 bases. There are 17 residues in the CDR3. The V gene's germline CDR1 is MRHNA and CDR2 SNTAGT. The study, taken as a whole, reports: Rises in breadth and depth of Spike-specific TCRs came after two AZD1222 doses. It should be noted that donors were predominantly white British and more often female, and clonal diversity was possibly underestimated.

Turning to this clone: Its antigen remains unidentified.

The rearrangement joins TRBV6-4 to TRBJ2-7; 8 bases are shared with TRBD2. The receptor comes from an adult in good health. Sequenced material: peripheral blood, taken on day 0 of AZD1222 vaccination. In nucleotides, the CDR3 is TGTGCCAGCAGTCTCATACGGACTAGCCTCAGCTCCTACGAGCAGTACTTC. Residues: CASSLIRTSLSSYEQYF.